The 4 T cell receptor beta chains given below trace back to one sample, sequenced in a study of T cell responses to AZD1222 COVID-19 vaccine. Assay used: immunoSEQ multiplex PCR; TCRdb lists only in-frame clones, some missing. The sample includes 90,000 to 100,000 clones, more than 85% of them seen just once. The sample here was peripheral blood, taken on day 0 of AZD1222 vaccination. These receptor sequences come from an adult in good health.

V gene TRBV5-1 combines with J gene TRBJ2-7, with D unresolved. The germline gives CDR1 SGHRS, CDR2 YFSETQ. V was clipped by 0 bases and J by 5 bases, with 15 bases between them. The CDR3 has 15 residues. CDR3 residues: CASSLGPGLLDEQYF. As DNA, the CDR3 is TGCGCCAGCAGCTTGGGTCCAGGCCTGTTGGACGAGCAGTACTTC.

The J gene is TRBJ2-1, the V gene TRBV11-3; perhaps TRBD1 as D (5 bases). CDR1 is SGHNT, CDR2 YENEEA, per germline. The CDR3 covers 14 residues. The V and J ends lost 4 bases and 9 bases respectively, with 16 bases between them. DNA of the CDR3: TGTGCCAGCAGCTCGCGGCTGGGGCGAAGTGAGCAGTTCTTC. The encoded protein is CASSSRLGRSEQFF.

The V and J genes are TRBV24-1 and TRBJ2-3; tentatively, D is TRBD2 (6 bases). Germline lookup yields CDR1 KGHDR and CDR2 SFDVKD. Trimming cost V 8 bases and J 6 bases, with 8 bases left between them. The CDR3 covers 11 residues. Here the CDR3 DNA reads TGTGCCACCAATCGGGGGGATACGCAGTATTTT. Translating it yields CATNRGDTQYF.

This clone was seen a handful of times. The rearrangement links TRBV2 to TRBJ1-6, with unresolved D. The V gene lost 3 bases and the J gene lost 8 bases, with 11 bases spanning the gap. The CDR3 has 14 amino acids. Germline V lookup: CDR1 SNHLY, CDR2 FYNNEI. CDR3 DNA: TGTGCCAGCAGTGACGCAGGAAGTTATTCACCCCTCCACTTT. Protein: CASSDAGSYSPLHF.